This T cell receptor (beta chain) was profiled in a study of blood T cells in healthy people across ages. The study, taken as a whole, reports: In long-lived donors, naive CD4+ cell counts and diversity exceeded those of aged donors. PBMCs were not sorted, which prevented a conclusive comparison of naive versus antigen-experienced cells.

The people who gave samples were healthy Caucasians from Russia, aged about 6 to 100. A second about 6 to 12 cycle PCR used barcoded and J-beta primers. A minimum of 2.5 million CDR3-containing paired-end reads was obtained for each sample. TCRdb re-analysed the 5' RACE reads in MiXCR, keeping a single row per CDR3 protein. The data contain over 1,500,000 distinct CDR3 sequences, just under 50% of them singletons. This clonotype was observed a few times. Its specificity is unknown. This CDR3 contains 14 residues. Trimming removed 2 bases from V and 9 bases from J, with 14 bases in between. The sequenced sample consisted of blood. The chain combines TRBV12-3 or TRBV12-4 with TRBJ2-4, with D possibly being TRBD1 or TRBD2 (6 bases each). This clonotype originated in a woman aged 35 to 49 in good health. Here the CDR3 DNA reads TGTGCCAGCAGTTTAAAGGGGGGATCCGGCATTCAGTACTTC. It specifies CASSLKGGSGIQYF.